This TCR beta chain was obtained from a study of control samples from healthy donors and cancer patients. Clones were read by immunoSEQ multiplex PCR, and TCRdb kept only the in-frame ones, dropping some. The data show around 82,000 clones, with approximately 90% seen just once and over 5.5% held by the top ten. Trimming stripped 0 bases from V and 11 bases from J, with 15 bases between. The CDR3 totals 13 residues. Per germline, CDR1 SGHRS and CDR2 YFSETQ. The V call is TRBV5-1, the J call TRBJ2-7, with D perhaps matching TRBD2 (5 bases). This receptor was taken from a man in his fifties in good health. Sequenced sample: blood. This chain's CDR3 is CASSLGFWRVKYF. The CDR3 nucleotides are TGCGCCAGCAGCTTGGGGTTTTGGCGGGTTAAGTACTTC.